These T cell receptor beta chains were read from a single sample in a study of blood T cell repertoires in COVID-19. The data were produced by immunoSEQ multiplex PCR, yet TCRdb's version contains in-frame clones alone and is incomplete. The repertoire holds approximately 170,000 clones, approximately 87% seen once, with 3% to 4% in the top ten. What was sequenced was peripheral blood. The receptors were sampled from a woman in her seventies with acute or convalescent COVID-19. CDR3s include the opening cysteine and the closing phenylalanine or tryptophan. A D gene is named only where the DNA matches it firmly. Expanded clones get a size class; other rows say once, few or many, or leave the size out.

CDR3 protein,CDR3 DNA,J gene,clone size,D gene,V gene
CASSFETVYGYTF,TGTGCCAGCAGCTTTGAGACAGTCTATGGCTACACCTTC,TRBJ1-2,.,.,TRBV7-2
CAMFRLAGGPRTYEQYF,TGTGCCATGTTCCGACTAGCGGGGGGCCCAAGGACCTACGAGCAGTACTTC,TRBJ2-7,.,TRBD2,TRBV3-1/TRBV3-2
CASSLASGSYEQYF,TGTGCCAGCAGCTTAGCTTCAGGCTCCTACGAGCAGTACTTC,TRBJ2-7,.,.,TRBV7-8
CATNSGTGVLHTEAFF,TGTGCCACAAACTCCGGGACAGGGGTTCTTCATACTGAAGCTTTCTTT,TRBJ1-1,.,TRBD1,TRBV10-3
CASSQSIVSGRVGSSYNEQFF,TGTGCCAGCAGCCAGAGCATCGTTAGCGGGAGGGTCGGTAGCTCCTACAATGAGCAGTTCTTC,TRBJ2-1,.,TRBD2,TRBV4-2
CASSLEGASYGYTF,TGTGCCAGCAGCTTAGAAGGGGCAAGCTATGGCTACACCTTC,TRBJ1-2,.,.,TRBV11-2
CASSLQNPGTSGSFRNEQFF,TGTGCCAGCAGCCTACAAAACCCCGGGACTAGCGGGAGTTTTCGCAATGAGCAGTTCTTC,TRBJ2-1,.,TRBD2,TRBV7-3
CAWSKGQSTDTQYF,TGTGCCTGGAGCAAGGGACAGAGCACAGATACGCAGTATTTT,TRBJ2-3,.,TRBD1,TRBV30
CASSFNGRPRETQYF,TGTGCCAGCAGTTTTAACGGTCGTCCCAGGGAGACCCAGTACTTC,TRBJ2-5,.,.,TRBV28
CASSVGTSGSYEQYF,TGTGCCAGCAGCGTAGGGACTAGCGGCTCCTACGAGCAGTACTTC,TRBJ2-7,.,TRBD2,TRBV9
CASSTFSLGQGNTEAFF,TGTGCCAGCAGTACCTTTAGCCTGGGACAGGGGAACACTGAAGCTTTCTTT,TRBJ1-1,.,TRBD1,TRBV28
CASSHLGQGNYEQYF,TGTGCCAGCAGCCATCTCGGACAGGGGAACTACGAGCAGTACTTC,TRBJ2-7,once,TRBD1,TRBV5-5
CASSPTPGLEKLFF,TGTGCCAGCAGCCCGACCCCAGGGCTTGAAAAACTGTTTTTT,TRBJ1-4,.,.,TRBV3-1/TRBV3-2
CAISERAGNTEAFF,TGTGCCATCAGTGAACGCGCCGGGAACACTGAAGCTTTCTTT,TRBJ1-1,.,.,TRBV10-3
CASSLRQDNSPLHF,TGTGCCAGCAGCCTACGACAGGATAATTCACCCCTCCACTTT,TRBJ1-6,.,.,TRBV11-2
CASSLGTGDGYTF,TGTGCCAGCAGTTTAGGGACAGGGGATGGCTACACCTTC,TRBJ1-2,.,TRBD1,TRBV28
CASSVGTSGTTDTQYF,TGTGCCAGCAGCGTAGGGACTAGCGGGACTACAGATACGCAGTATTTT,TRBJ2-3,.,TRBD2,TRBV9
CASLTGSGIYGYTF,TGTGCCAGCCTGACAGGGTCGGGAATCTATGGCTACACCTTC,TRBJ1-2,.,TRBD1,TRBV28
CASRGQLDEKLFF,TGCGCCAGCCGCGGGCAATTGGATGAAAAACTGTTTTTT,TRBJ1-4,.,.,TRBV5-1
CASSFFLLVRVDLGNTEAFF,TGTGCCAGCAGTTTTTTTCTACTGGTTCGGGTCGATTTGGGTAACACTGAAGCTTTCTTT,TRBJ1-1,.,.,TRBV28
CASSEEPLVNIQYF,TGTGCCAGCAGTGAAGAGCCCCTAGTAAACATTCAGTACTTC,TRBJ2-4,.,.,TRBV2
CASSFRDRTSPLHF,TGTGCCAGCAGCTTCCGGGACAGGACTTCACCCCTCCACTTT,TRBJ1-6,.,TRBD1,TRBV5-6
CASSLTENTEAFF,TGTGCCAGCAGTCTAACAGAGAACACTGAAGCTTTCTTT,TRBJ1-1,.,.,TRBV6-5
CASSPLFLAGKADTGELFF,TGTGCCAGCTCACCACTGTTTCTAGCGGGAAAAGCGGACACCGGGGAGCTGTTTTTT,TRBJ2-2,.,TRBD2,TRBV18
CASTVSDQPQHF,TGTGCCAGCACCGTGAGCGATCAGCCCCAGCATTTT,TRBJ1-5,.,.,TRBV28
CASSATNSIETQYF,TGTGCCAGCAGCGCCACCAACTCCATAGAGACCCAGTACTTC,TRBJ2-5,.,.,TRBV9
CASSQAAGGKQFF,TGTGCCAGCAGCCAAGCTGCGGGGGGCAAGCAGTTCTTC,TRBJ2-1,.,TRBD2,TRBV3-1/TRBV3-2
CASSKDRSYGYTF,TGCGCCAGCAGCAAGGACAGATCCTATGGCTACACCTTC,TRBJ1-2,.,.,TRBV5-1
CASSSPPGTSGTYEQYF,TGTGCCAGTAGTTCTCCTCCCGGGACTAGCGGTACCTACGAGCAGTACTTC,TRBJ2-7,many,TRBD2,TRBV19
CASGLGQGSDQPQHF,TGTGCCAGCGGGCTCGGACAGGGGTCCGATCAGCCCCAGCATTTT,TRBJ1-5,.,TRBD1,TRBV6-6
CASVRQGSVVRAFF,TGTGCCAGTGTCCGACAGGGGTCCGTTGTTCGAGCTTTCTTT,TRBJ1-1,.,TRBD1,TRBV19
CSASGGNTEAFF,TGCAGTGCTAGTGGAGGGAACACTGAAGCTTTCTTT,TRBJ1-1,.,.,TRBV20-1
CASSETGRSNQPQHF,TGTGCCAGCAGTGAAACAGGGAGAAGCAATCAGCCCCAGCATTTT,TRBJ1-5,once,.,TRBV6-1
CASSLTNNQPQHF,TGTGCCAGCAGTTTGACAAACAATCAGCCCCAGCATTTT,TRBJ1-5,.,.,TRBV6-5
CASSPPTAFSTDTQYF,TGTGCCAGCTCACCCCCGACAGCGTTTAGCACAGATACGCAGTATTTT,TRBJ2-3,.,.,TRBV18
CASSRTGEQFF,TGTGCCAGCAGCCGTACGGGTGAGCAGTTCTTC,TRBJ2-1,.,.,TRBV7-9
CASSSTRGGELFF,TGTGCCAGCAGCTCTACGCGGGGCGGGGAGCTGTTTTTT,TRBJ2-2,.,.,TRBV12-3/TRBV12-4
CASSFSGDYGYTF,TGTGCCAGCAGCTTCAGCGGTGACTATGGCTACACCTTC,TRBJ1-2,.,.,TRBV7-2
CASSFRQGLEQYF,TGTGCCAGCAGTTTTAGACAGGGGCTCGAGCAGTACTTC,TRBJ2-7,.,TRBD1,TRBV27
CAISDRDTEAFF,TGTGCCATCAGTGACAGGGACACTGAAGCTTTCTTT,TRBJ1-1,.,.,TRBV10-3
CASSPLIYNEQFF,TGTGCCAGCTCACCACTTATATACAATGAGCAGTTCTTC,TRBJ2-1,once,.,TRBV18
CATSPNPDRAIYEQYF,TGTGCCACCAGCCCAAACCCGGACAGGGCAATCTACGAGCAGTACTTC,TRBJ2-7,.,TRBD1,TRBV15
CASRSGGDYEQYF,TGTGCCAGCAGGTCGGGGGGCGACTACGAGCAGTACTTC,TRBJ2-7,.,.,TRBV28
CASSLVNNEQFF,TGTGCCAGCAGTTTAGTAAACAATGAGCAGTTCTTC,TRBJ2-1,.,.,TRBV12-3/TRBV12-4
CASSIGQRGYTF,TGTGCCAGTAGTATCGGACAGCGGGGCTACACCTTC,TRBJ1-2,.,.,TRBV19
CASSPIGQGQETQYF,TGTGCCAGCTCACCAATAGGACAGGGCCAAGAGACCCAGTACTTC,TRBJ2-5,once,TRBD1,TRBV18
CASSLRLSYEQYF,TGTGCCAGCAGTTTGAGACTCTCCTACGAGCAGTACTTC,TRBJ2-7,.,.,TRBV28
CASSQGPGGRDTEAFF,TGCGCCAGCAGCCAAGGTCCGGGAGGGAGGGACACTGAAGCTTTCTTT,TRBJ1-1,.,.,TRBV4-3
CASSATGISYGYTF,TGTGCCAGCAGCGCGACAGGGATCTCCTATGGCTACACCTTC,TRBJ1-2,.,TRBD1,TRBV11-2
CATSSDRTPFNYGYTF,TGTGCCACCTCCTCCGACAGGACGCCCTTTAACTATGGCTACACCTTC,TRBJ1-2,.,.,TRBV24-1
CATGTGDNQPQHF,TGTGCCACCGGGACAGGGGACAATCAGCCCCAGCATTTT,TRBJ1-5,.,TRBD1,TRBV30
CASSREPGQDYGYTF,TGCGCCAGCAGCCGAGAACCGGGACAGGACTATGGCTACACCTTC,TRBJ1-2,.,TRBD1,TRBV4-3
CASPAPGTGFTEAFF,TGTGCCAGCCCCGCCCCCGGGACAGGGTTCACTGAAGCTTTCTTT,TRBJ1-1,.,TRBD1,TRBV28
CASSLAHTNTGELFF,TGTGCCAGCAGCCTAGCGCATACGAACACCGGGGAGCTGTTTTTT,TRBJ2-2,.,.,TRBV27